Listed below are T cell receptor beta chains from one sample, sequenced in a study of T-cell reconstitution after alpha-beta-depleted transplantation in children. In TCRdb, the PCR reads were re-called with MiXCR into one record per CDR3 protein. The sample includes around 300,000 distinct CDR3 sequences, roughly 8.2% seen only once; the top ten take 9.1%. Material: peripheral blood, obtained 360 days after TCRalphabeta/CD19-depleted stem cell transplant. The receptor source for this set is a female patient aged 2-9 years who had a stem cell transplant for Fanconi anemia, so the T cells may come from the graft donor. Both conserved end residues are part of each CDR3. The D gene is left open where the match is weak. Clone size, where shown, is once, few, many, or a class for clones that have expanded.

clone_size,d_call,j_call,v_call,cdr3_nt,cdr3_aa
few,NA,TRBJ2-6,TRBV3-1,TGTGCCAGCAGCCAAGGGCAGACACTATTCTCTGGGGCCAACGTCCTGACTTTC,CASSQGQTLFSGANVLTF
many,TRBD1,TRBJ1-3,TRBV5-1,TGCGCCAGCAGCTTCCAGGGGGCTGCTGGAAACACCATATATTTT,CASSFQGAAGNTIYF
many,TRBD1,TRBJ1-4,TRBV20-1,TGCAGTGCTAACAGGGGTGGGGAAAAACTGTTTTTT,CSANRGGEKLFF
NA,NA,TRBJ2-7,TRBV5-1,TGCGCCAGCAGCTTGGGGAACTACGAGCAGTACTTC,CASSLGNYEQYF
NA,TRBD2,TRBJ2-5,TRBV12-3/TRBV12-4,TGTGCCAGCAGCCTCGGACTAGTTGGGCAAGAGACCCAGCACTTC,CASSLGLVGQETQHF
many,NA,TRBJ2-3,TRBV24-1,TGTGCCACTAGCGGATCCACAGATACGCAGTATTTT,CATSGSTDTQYF
many,NA,TRBJ2-1,TRBV5-1,TGCGCCAGCAGCTTGGGTCAGGACACTTACAATGAGCAGTTCTTC,CASSLGQDTYNEQFF
few,TRBD1,TRBJ1-5,TRBV20-1,TGCAGTGCTAGAGATTGGGGGGGACAGGGCGCCAATCAGCCCCAGCATTTT,CSARDWGGQGANQPQHF
few,NA,TRBJ2-7,TRBV11-2,TGTGCCAGCAGCTTGGAAGGGGTCGGTTTCTCCTACGAGCAGTACTTC,CASSLEGVGFSYEQYF
many,NA,TRBJ2-4,TRBV7-8,TGTGCCAGCAGCTTAGGGACGGACTTGGGCATTCAGTACTTC,CASSLGTDLGIQYF
many,NA,TRBJ2-1,TRBV6-5,TGTGCCAGCAGTTACTCGGAGGCCCGGGGTCACAATGAGCAGTTCTTC,CASSYSEARGHNEQFF
many,NA,TRBJ2-1,TRBV7-9,TGTGCCAGCAGTTCAAGCGGACGAGACTATGAGCAGTTCTTC,CASSSSGRDYEQFF
few,TRBD2,TRBJ2-2,TRBV12-3/TRBV12-4,TGTGCCAGCAGCCCCGGGGGGAAGGGCACCGGGGAGCTGTTTTTT,CASSPGGKGTGELFF
NA,NA,TRBJ2-3,TRBV4-3,TGCGCCAGCAGCCAAACCCCGGGCCCCACAGATACGCAGTATTTT,CASSQTPGPTDTQYF
many,NA,TRBJ2-7,TRBV13,TGTGCCAGCAGCTTAGTGCAAGAGCAGTACTTC,CASSLVQEQYF
NA,TRBD2,TRBJ2-2,TRBV11-2,TGTGCCAGCAGCTTAGATCAATGGCGGGGGGGAGCCGGGGAGCTGTTTTTT,CASSLDQWRGGAGELFF
many,TRBD1,TRBJ2-1,TRBV27,TGTGCCAGTCGACAGGGGGCGAGGAATGAGCAGTTCTTC,CASRQGARNEQFF
NA,TRBD1,TRBJ1-2,TRBV6-1,TGTGCCAGCAGTGAAGCCTGGACAGGGGGCCGGTATGGCTACACCTTC,CASSEAWTGGRYGYTF
many,TRBD1,TRBJ1-3,TRBV12-3/TRBV12-4,TGTGCCAGCAGTTTTGGGACAGGGTCCGGAAACACCATATATTTT,CASSFGTGSGNTIYF
few,TRBD2,TRBJ2-7,TRBV5-1,TGCGCCAGCAGCTTGGGGGCTAGCGGAGCGTCCTACGAGCAGTACTTC,CASSLGASGASYEQYF
NA,NA,TRBJ1-5,TRBV28,TGTGCCAGCAATATAGGAGGGATTAATCAGCCCCAGCATTTT,CASNIGGINQPQHF
few,NA,TRBJ1-1,TRBV19,TGTGCCAGTAGTAGATACCGCGGACTGTCGAACAAAGAAGCTTTCTTT,CASSRYRGLSNKEAFF
few,TRBD2,TRBJ2-4,TRBV11-2,TGTGCCAGCAGCTTAGCGCAGGGAGGGAACCAAAACATTCAGTACTTC,CASSLAQGGNQNIQYF
many,TRBD2,TRBJ2-1,TRBV10-3,TGTGCCATCAGTGAGGAACTAGCGGGGGGCATGAGGAATGAGCAGTTCTTC,CAISEELAGGMRNEQFF